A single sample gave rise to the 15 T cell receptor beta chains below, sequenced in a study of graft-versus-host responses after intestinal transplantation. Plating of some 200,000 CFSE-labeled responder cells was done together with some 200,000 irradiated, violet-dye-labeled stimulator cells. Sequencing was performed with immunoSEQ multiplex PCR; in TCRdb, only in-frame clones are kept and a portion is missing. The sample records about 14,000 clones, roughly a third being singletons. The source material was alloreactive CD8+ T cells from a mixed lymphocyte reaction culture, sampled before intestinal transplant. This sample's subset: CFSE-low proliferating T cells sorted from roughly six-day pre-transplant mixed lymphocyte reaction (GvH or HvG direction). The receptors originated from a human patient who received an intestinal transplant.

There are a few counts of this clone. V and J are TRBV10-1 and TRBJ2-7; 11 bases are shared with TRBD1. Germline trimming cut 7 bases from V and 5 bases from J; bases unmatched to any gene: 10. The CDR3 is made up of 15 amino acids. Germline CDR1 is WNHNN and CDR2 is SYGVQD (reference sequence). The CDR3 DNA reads TGCGCCAGCATTCTCTTCCGGGACAGGGGGAACGAGCAGTACTTC. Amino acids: CASILFRDRGNEQYF.

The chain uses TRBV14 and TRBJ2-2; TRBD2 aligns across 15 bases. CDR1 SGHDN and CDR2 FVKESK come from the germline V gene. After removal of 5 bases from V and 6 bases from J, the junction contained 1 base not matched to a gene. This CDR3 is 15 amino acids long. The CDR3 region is CASSWTSGGAGELFF. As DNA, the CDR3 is TGTGCCAGCAGCTGGACTAGCGGGGGGGCCGGGGAGCTGTTTTTT.

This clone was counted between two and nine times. CDR3 coding DNA: TGTGCCAGCAGCTTGGGAGGACTTAACACTGAAGCTTTCTTT. Its protein is CASSLGGLNTEAFF. This chain connects TRBV5-5 to TRBJ1-1, with D unresolved. This CDR3 comprises 14 residues. V was trimmed by 0 bases and J by 2 bases, leaving 8 bases between them. CDR1 and CDR2 (germline): SGHKS, YYEKEE (reference sequence).

The CDR3 coding sequence is TGTGCCACCAGCAGGATCTCAACTAGCCTCAATGAGCAGTTCTTC. It encodes CATSRISTSLNEQFF. The chain links TRBV15 to TRBJ2-1; weak D call: TRBD2 (6 bases). With 3 bases removed from V and 6 bases from J, the gap between germline ends came to 15 bases. CDR1 LNHNV and CDR2 YYDKDF come from the germline V gene (reference sequence). The CDR3 length is 15 residues.

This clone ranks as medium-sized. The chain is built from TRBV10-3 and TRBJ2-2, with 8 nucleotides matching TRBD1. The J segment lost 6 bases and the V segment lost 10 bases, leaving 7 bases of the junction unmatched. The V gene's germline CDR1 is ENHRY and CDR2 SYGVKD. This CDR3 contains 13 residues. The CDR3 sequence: CATGQGVPGELFF. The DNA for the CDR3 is TGTGCCACAGGACAGGGCGTTCCCGGGGAGCTGTTTTTT.

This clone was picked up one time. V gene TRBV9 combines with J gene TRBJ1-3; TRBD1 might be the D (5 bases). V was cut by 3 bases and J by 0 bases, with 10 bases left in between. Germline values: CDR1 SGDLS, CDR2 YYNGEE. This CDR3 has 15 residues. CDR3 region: CASSAGTRSGNTIYF. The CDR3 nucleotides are TGTGCCAGCAGCGCGGGGACGCGCTCTGGAAACACCATATATTTT.

The CDR3 loop reads CASTIGDGELFF. CDR3 coding DNA: TGTGCCAGCACCATAGGGGACGGGGAGCTGTTTTTT. The chain joins TRBV5-6 to TRBJ2-2, with D maybe TRBD1 (5 bases). The CDR3 consists of 12 residues. Deletions cut 6 bases from V and 7 bases from J, with 10 bases between. The germline gives CDR1 SGHDT, CDR2 YYEEEE.

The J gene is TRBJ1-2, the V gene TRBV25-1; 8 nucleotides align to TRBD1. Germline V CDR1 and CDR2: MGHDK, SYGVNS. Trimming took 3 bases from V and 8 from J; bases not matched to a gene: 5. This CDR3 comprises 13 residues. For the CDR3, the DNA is TGTGCCAGCAGTGAGGCAGGGGGCGCGGGCTACACCTTC. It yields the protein CASSEAGGAGYTF.

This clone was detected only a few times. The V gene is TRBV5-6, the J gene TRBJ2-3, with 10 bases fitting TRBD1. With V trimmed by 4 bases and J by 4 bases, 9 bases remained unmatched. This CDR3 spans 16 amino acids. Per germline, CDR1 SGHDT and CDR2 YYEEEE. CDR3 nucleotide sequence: TGTGCCAGCAGCCCGGGCACGACAGGGGGCGCAGATACGCAGTATTTT. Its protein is CASSPGTTGGADTQYF.

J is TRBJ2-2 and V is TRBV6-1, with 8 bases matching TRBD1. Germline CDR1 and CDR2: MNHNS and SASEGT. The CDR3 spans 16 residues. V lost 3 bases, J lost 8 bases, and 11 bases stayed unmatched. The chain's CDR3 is CASSEWAGGFKGELFF. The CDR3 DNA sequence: TGTGCCAGCAGTGAGTGGGCAGGGGGCTTCAAAGGGGAGCTGTTTTTT.

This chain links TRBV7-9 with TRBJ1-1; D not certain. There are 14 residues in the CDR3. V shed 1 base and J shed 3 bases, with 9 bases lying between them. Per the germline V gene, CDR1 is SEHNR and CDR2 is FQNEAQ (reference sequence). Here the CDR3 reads CASSLVPKDTEAFF. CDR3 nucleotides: TGTGCCAGCAGCTTAGTCCCGAAAGACACTGAAGCTTTCTTT.

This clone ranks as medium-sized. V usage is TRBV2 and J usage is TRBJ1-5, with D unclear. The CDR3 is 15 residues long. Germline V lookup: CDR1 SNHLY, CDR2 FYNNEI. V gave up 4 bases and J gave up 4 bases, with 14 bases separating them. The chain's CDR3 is CASSGDVKRNQPQHF. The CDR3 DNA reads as TGTGCCAGCAGTGGGGATGTCAAGAGGAATCAGCCCCAGCATTTT.

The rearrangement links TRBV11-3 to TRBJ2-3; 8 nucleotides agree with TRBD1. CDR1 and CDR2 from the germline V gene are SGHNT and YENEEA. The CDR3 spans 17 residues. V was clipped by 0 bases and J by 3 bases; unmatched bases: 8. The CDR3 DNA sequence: TGTGCCAGCAGCTTAGAGGTCAGGGGGCTTTGGACAGATACGCAGTATTTT. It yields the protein CASSLEVRGLWTDTQYF.

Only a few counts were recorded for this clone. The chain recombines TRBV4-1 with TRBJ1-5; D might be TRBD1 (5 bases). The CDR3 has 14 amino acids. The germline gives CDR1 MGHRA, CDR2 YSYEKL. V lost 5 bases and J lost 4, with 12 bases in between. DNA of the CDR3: TGCGCCAGCAGCGCTATACAGGCTAATCAGCCCCAGCATTTT. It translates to CASSAIQANQPQHF.

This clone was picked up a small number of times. The DNA of the CDR3 is TGTGCCAGTAGTATAGGTGTCCTTTCCTACAATGAGCAGTTCTTC. This sequence encodes CASSIGVLSYNEQFF. V and J are TRBV19 and TRBJ2-1; D unresolved. With 1 base removed from V and 1 base from J, the gap between germline ends came to 8 bases. Germline-derived CDR1 and CDR2 are LNHDA and SQIVND (reference sequence). This CDR3 has 15 residues. The whole variable domain, filled in from reference TRBV19 and TRBJ2-1, reads DGGITQSPKYLFRKEGQNVTLSCEQNLNHDAMYWYRQDPGQGLRLIYYSQIVNDFQKGDIAEGYSVSREKKESFPLTVTSAQKNPTAFYLCASSIGVLSYNEQFFGPGTRLTVL.